Below are 21 T cell receptor beta chains sequenced from a single sample in a study of regulatory T cells in long-lasting Graves disease (dated by TCRdb to about 2021). Libraries were prepared through multiplex PCR. Sequencing relied on an Illumina HiSeq 4000. iRepertoire HTBI primers and Arm-PCR amplification of CDR3 regions were used to construct TCR beta libraries. Using fastp trimming at Q25 and MiXCR clonotype assembly, TCRdb reanalyzed the public sequencing data and kept in-frame beta chains. Each entry is one CDR3 protein sequence, shown with its most common DNA and genes. This sample gives 410,000 or so distinct CDR3 sequences in total; 15% of them show up just once. Over 15% of the sample belongs to the ten largest clones. The time point label, as the study defines it: newly diagnosed GD, antithyroid drugs for less than 3 months. For both TCR sequencing and RNA sequencing, RNA was extracted from PBMCs using TRIzol.

A further study also used this sample, focusing on T cells in Graves' hyperthyroidism and ophthalmopathy.

The specimen was peripheral blood mononuclear cells (PBMCs), collected at new diagnosis, from a patient treated with antithyroid drugs. These receptors were taken from a young woman with Graves disease. Donor details come from another sample of the same person, matched by shared clones.

This clonotype was detected many times. This chain links TRBV2 with TRBJ2-1, with 13 bases aligning to TRBD2. The CDR3 is 15 residues long. Looked up from germline, CDR1 is SNHLY and CDR2 is FYNNEI. The trim removed 4 bases at V and 9 bases at J, leaving 6 bases unmatched. CDR3 sequence reads: CASSGKGLAGFEQFF. CDR3 bases: TGTGCCAGCAGTGGTAAGGGACTAGCGGGATTTGAGCAGTTCTTC.

This clonotype has ten or more counts. The rearrangement joins TRBV10-3 to TRBJ1-1, with D perhaps TRBD1 (5 bases). The CDR3 spans 13 residues. V lost 2 bases and J 12 bases, leaving 16 bases between the germline ends. The germline V gene has CDR1 ENHRY and CDR2 SYGVKD. CDR3 sequence: CAISEGPQGSTFF. For the CDR3, the DNA is TGTGCCATCAGTGAGGGGCCGCAGGGATCGACTTTCTTT.

This clonotype was recorded many times. V is TRBV20-1 and J is TRBJ2-3; 8 positions match TRBD2. The germline CDR1 and CDR2 sequences are DFQATT and SNEGSKA (reference sequence). V was pared by 4 bases and J by 2 bases, with 8 bases of the junction left unmatched. The CDR3 consists of 15 residues. CDR3 nucleotide sequence: TGCAGTGCTACGACTAGCGTCCTTTCCACAGATACGCAGTATTTT. Its translation is CSATTSVLSTDTQYF.

V gene TRBV9 combines with J gene TRBJ2-7; D perhaps matches TRBD1 (5 bases). CDR1 is SGDLS and CDR2 is YYNGEE in the germline V gene. Deletions cut 0 bases from V and 3 bases from J, with 13 bases between. The CDR3 spans 15 residues. The CDR3 coding sequence is TGTGCCAGCAGCGTAGGATCAGGGCGTCACTACGAGCAGTACTTC. Its protein is CASSVGSGRHYEQYF.

This clonotype was detected only a few times. The chain is built from TRBV30 and TRBJ2-2; 8 nucleotides align to TRBD2. The CDR3 contains 20 residues. The trim removed 0 bases at V and 2 bases at J, leaving 17 bases unmatched. From germline, CDR1 is GTSNPN and CDR2 SVGIG (reference sequence). CDR3 nucleotides: TGTGCCTGGAGTGTGGGTAGCGGGATGATATACCTAAAAAACACCGGGGAGCTGTTTTTT. Translating gives CAWSVGSGMIYLKNTGELFF.

This clonotype showed up many times. The chain uses TRBV7-2 and TRBJ1-1; D gene ambiguous. With 0 bases removed from V and 0 bases from J, the gap between germline ends came to 11 bases. CDR3 length: 16 amino acids. CDR1 is SGHTA and CDR2 is FQGNSA in the germline V gene. The CDR3 DNA follows: TGTGCCAGCAGCTTAGCGCAAGGGTCCATGAACACTGAAGCTTTCTTT. Encoded protein: CASSLAQGSMNTEAFF.

This clonotype was observed a single time. The chain combines TRBV19 with TRBJ2-2, with a possible D match to TRBD2 (7 bases). The germline V gene encodes CDR1 LNHDA and CDR2 SQIVND (reference sequence). Trimming cost V 6 bases and J 7 bases, with 21 bases left between them. The CDR3 spans 16 residues. This chain's CDR3 is CASSLRGGDSIGELFF. In nucleotides, the CDR3 is TGTGCCAGTAGCCTGAGGGGGGGCGATAGCATCGGGGAGCTGTTTTTT.

The V call is TRBV7-2, the J call TRBJ1-1, with a weak D call TRBD1 (5 bases). Trimming removed 7 bases from V and 5 bases from J, with 17 bases in between. CDR1 is SGHTA and CDR2 is FQGNSA in the germline V gene. The CDR3 is 14 amino acids. The CDR3 region has the DNA TGTGCCAGCACCGTGGCAGGGTTCGGTACTGAAGCTTTCTTT. Its protein is CASTVAGFGTEAFF. The full variable domain, in which reference TRBV7-2 and TRBJ1-1 provide the parts outside the CDR3, is GAGVSQSPSNKVTEKGKDVELRCDPISGHTALYWYRQSLGQGLEFLIYFQGNSAPDKSGLPSDRFSAERTGGSVSTLTIQRTQQEDSAVYLCASTVAGFGTEAFFGQGTRLTVV.

This clonotype was picked up a small number of times. CDR3 in amino acids: CASSLRGGQGIPVYNEQFF. CDR3 nucleotide sequence: TGTGCCAGCAGCTTACGGGGCGGACAGGGTATACCGGTTTACAATGAGCAGTTCTTC. This chain joins TRBV6-1 and TRBJ2-1, with 8 bases matching TRBD1. This CDR3 spans 19 amino acids. Germline V gene sequence: CDR1 MNHNS, CDR2 SASEGT. Germline trimming cut 6 bases from V and 4 bases from J; bases unmatched to any gene: 20.

At least ten counts were recorded for this clonotype. V is TRBV27 and J is TRBJ2-3, with TRBD2 identical over 9 bases. The CDR3 runs to 17 residues. Germline V gene lookup returns CDR1 MNHEY and CDR2 SMNVEV (reference sequence). Unmatched junction bases numbered 6, after V lost 0 bases and J lost 2 bases. The CDR3 region is CASSLSFSGSVTDTQYF. The CDR3, as DNA: TGTGCCAGCAGTTTATCGTTTAGCGGGAGTGTCACAGATACGCAGTATTTT.

This clonotype was seen ten or more times. This rearrangement joins TRBV5-1 to TRBJ1-1; the match to TRBD1 covers 9 bases. Germline V gene sequence: CDR1 SGHRS, CDR2 YFSETQ. This CDR3 has 14 residues. V shed 6 bases, J shed 4 bases, and the junction held 7 bases outside the gene matches. DNA for the CDR3: TGCGCCAGCACCCCGACAGGGGGAGGCACTGAAGCTTTCTTT. Amino acid sequence: CASTPTGGGTEAFF. Full variable domain (outside the CDR3, taken from reference TRBV5-1 and TRBJ1-1): KAGVTQTPRYLIKTRGQQVTLSCSPISGHRSVSWYQQTPGQGLQFLFEYFSETQRNKGNFPGRFSGRQFSNSRSEMNVSTLELGDSALYLCASTPTGGGTEAFFGQGTRLTVV.

Only a few counts were recorded for this clonotype. The V gene is TRBV20-1, the J gene TRBJ1-5; D unclear. Deletions cut 6 bases from V and 0 bases from J, with 18 bases between. CDR3 size: 16 residues. CDR1 and CDR2 from the germline V gene are DFQATT and SNEGSKA (reference sequence). CDR3 DNA sequence: TGCAGTGCCGAAGGAGGAAACCGGGGTAGCAATCAGCCCCAGCATTTT. This sequence encodes CSAEGGNRGSNQPQHF.

For this clonotype: This probably arose from a read error, given a far larger clone one base away. The chain carries TRBV27 and TRBJ2-1, with 12 bases aligning to TRBD2. The CDR3 runs to 16 residues. V lost 4 bases to trimming and J lost 9 bases; unmatched junction nucleotides: 10. Germline CDR1 is MNHEY and CDR2 is SMNVEV (reference sequence). CDR3 sequence reads: CASSSPLAGGTAEQFF. DNA of the CDR3: TGTGCCAGCAGTTCCCCCCTAGCGGGAGGGACCGCTGAGCAGTTCTTC.

The chain joins TRBV6-2 or TRBV6-3 to TRBJ2-7; 7 bases align to TRBD1. The CDR3 spans 12 residues. Germline CDR1 is MNHEY and CDR2 is SVGEGT. Trimming at V came to 8 bases and at J to 3 bases, leaving 4 bases not matched to a gene. CDR3 amino acids: CASGRQGYEQYF. The CDR3 coding sequence is TGTGCCAGCGGGAGACAGGGCTACGAGCAGTACTTC.

This clonotype was counted many times. V is TRBV24-1 and J is TRBJ2-5, with D possibly matching TRBD1 (6 bases). The CDR3 contains 15 residues. V lost 4 bases to trimming and J lost 2 bases, with 13 bases between them. Germline V CDR1 and CDR2: KGHDR, SFDVKD. As DNA, the CDR3 is TGTGCCACCAGTGAGCCCGACAGGTATCAAGAGACCCAGTACTTC. Translated: CATSEPDRYQETQYF.

This clonotype was counted at least ten times. J is TRBJ2-2 and V is TRBV11-2, with TRBD1 matching over 10 bases. Germline-derived CDR1 and CDR2 are SGHAT and FQNNGV. Trimming at V came to 5 bases and at J to 1 base, leaving 7 bases not matched to a gene. The CDR3 runs 17 residues. The CDR3 DNA reads as TGTGCCAGCAGCAAGTTAGGGACAGGGGTGAACACCGGGGAGCTGTTTTTT. It is translated as CASSKLGTGVNTGELFF.

On this clonotype: A much more abundant neighbour one base away suggests this may be a read error. The chain joins TRBV10-2 to TRBJ2-1; 11 bases fit TRBD2. Germline CDR1 is WSHSY and CDR2 is SAAADI. The V and J ends lost 7 bases and 5 bases, in that order; junction bases with no gene match: 10. The CDR3 loop spans 16 amino acids. CDR3 in DNA: TGCGCCAGCACCTCCGGGGCTAGCGGGGGGAACAATGAGCAGTTCTTC. This codes for CASTSGASGGNNEQFF.

This clonotype was found once. This chain connects TRBV3-1 to TRBJ2-3, with 7 bases lining up with TRBD2. This CDR3 is built from 14 residues. Germline V lookup: CDR1 LGHDT, CDR2 YNNKEL (reference sequence). V dropped 4 bases and J dropped 8; count of bases not matched to a gene: 9. Here the CDR3 DNA reads TGTGCCAGCAGCCGGGGGGGTGGCCAGGGTACGCAGTATTTT. Its translation is CASSRGGGQGTQYF.

This clonotype was observed many times. The genes are TRBV27 and TRBJ1-1; no definite D call. Germline values: CDR1 MNHEY, CDR2 SMNVEV (reference sequence). The CDR3 is made up of 13 amino acids. Trimming pared 8 bases from V and 1 base from J, leaving 11 bases between. The CDR3 protein is CASGVKPNTEAFF. For the CDR3, the DNA is TGTGCCAGCGGCGTTAAACCGAACACTGAAGCTTTCTTT.

This clonotype was detected many times. The V and J genes are TRBV6-2 or TRBV6-3 and TRBJ2-1; TRBD2 matches at 10 bases. V gave up 8 bases and J gave up 4 bases; unmatched junction bases: 8. The CDR3 is 15 residues long. Germline assignment: CDR1 MNHEY and CDR2 SVGEGT. CDR3 in amino acids: CASGIPGLAYNEQFF. In nucleotides, the CDR3 is TGTGCCAGCGGGATACCGGGACTAGCGTACAATGAGCAGTTCTTC.

This clonotype was counted ten times or more. The chain couples TRBV12-5 to TRBJ2-3, with unresolved D. Germline loops: CDR1 LGHNT, CDR2 FRNRAP. This CDR3 is 12 amino acids long. V dropped 7 bases and J dropped 3 bases, with 8 bases sitting between them. The CDR3 is CASAQGTDTQYF. The CDR3 nucleotides are TGTGCTAGTGCTCAAGGTACAGATACGCAGTATTTT.